The rows below give T cell receptor beta chains drawn from one sample of a study of cytomegalovirus exposure and HLA in healthy donors. Generated by immunoSEQ multiplex PCR, the TCRdb table keeps only in-frame clones and is missing some. The data hold 200,000 to 250,000 clones, with 80% to 90% observed a single time. Sequencing input: PBMCs. The receptors originated from a woman aged 18-29 years in good health and CMV-seronegative. Each CDR3 is given with its conserved first and last residue. Fields, in order: D gene, V gene, J gene, CDR3 protein. D genes are given only for firm matches.

TRBD2	TRBV25-1	TRBJ2-3	CASSEQRDTDTQYF
TRBD1	TRBV7-2	TRBJ1-2	CASSLGGGPYGYTF
TRBD2	TRBV10-1	TRBJ2-5	CASSRAGEFEETQYF
.	TRBV9	TRBJ2-2	CASSAPPEIGELFF
.	TRBV10-2	TRBJ1-3	CASRRQVGNTIYF
.	TRBV5-8	TRBJ1-5	CASSSGRGADQPQHF
TRBD2	TRBV18	TRBJ2-1	CASSIEVGLGINEQFF
TRBD2	TRBV6-5	TRBJ2-3	CASSWTSGTDTQYF
.	TRBV18	TRBJ2-7	CASSPGGAAMEQYF
.	TRBV6-6	TRBJ1-1	CASSYQGIEAFF
TRBD1	TRBV2	TRBJ1-2	CASSVGQLGGGGYTF
TRBD2	TRBV7-9	TRBJ2-2	CASSAKLAGGTGELFF
TRBD1	TRBV11-2	TRBJ2-7	CASSLVEGASSYEQYF
.	TRBV7-8	TRBJ2-7	CASSLEGGPVHEQYF
TRBD1	TRBV6-1	TRBJ2-5	CASITGTGRETQYF
TRBD2	TRBV6-1	TRBJ2-7	CASYYSGYSSYEQYF
TRBD2	TRBV11-3	TRBJ2-1	CASSLVPSGIGEQFF
.	TRBV2	TRBJ2-7	CASSASADEQYF
.	TRBV5-4	TRBJ2-2	CASSLLTENTGELFF
.	TRBV6-1	TRBJ2-7	CASRSGGGYYEQYF
.	TRBV2	TRBJ1-1	CASSSGGTEAFF
.	TRBV7-8	TRBJ2-7	CASSLAEGIPGNSYEQYF
.	TRBV5-4	TRBJ2-1	CASSSEPAGEQFF
.	TRBV28	TRBJ2-5	CAMKVGETQYF
.	TRBV7-9	TRBJ1-2	CASSSRRGGGYTF
TRBD2	TRBV27	TRBJ2-3	CASSLAADLTDTQYF
.	TRBV6-5	TRBJ1-1	CASSWAGEWQKAEAFF
.	TRBV6-6	TRBJ2-7	CASSYGTWEQYF
.	TRBV5-6	TRBJ1-1	CASSSNRYTEAFF
.	TRBV2	TRBJ1-2	CASSDRGNYGYTF
.	TRBV19	TRBJ2-1	CASSITGTGNEQFF
.	TRBV19	TRBJ2-7	CASSSLAGNEQYF
.	TRBV5-1	TRBJ1-5	CASSLDGQPQHF
.	TRBV29-1	TRBJ2-7	CSVVSSYEQYF
TRBD2	TRBV27	TRBJ2-7	CASSLSSGSYHEQYF
TRBD1	TRBV27	TRBJ2-7	CASSRDSGTYEQYF
TRBD2	TRBV27	TRBJ2-7	CASSPSGGYEQYF
.	TRBV21-1	TRBJ2-7	CASSKVPGLADYEQYF
.	TRBV5-6	TRBJ1-2	CASSLRRDYGYTF
.	TRBV7-2	TRBJ2-1	CASSLARGGFSYNEQFF
.	TRBV4-2	TRBJ2-1	CASSPRREAGTSYNEQFF
TRBD2	TRBV27	TRBJ2-1	CASSSNGLASDEQFF
TRBD1	TRBV11-1	TRBJ2-7	CASSTGQGTYEQYF
.	TRBV27	TRBJ2-5	CASSFGQETQYF